The next 10 T cell receptor beta chains were all read from a single sample in a study of metastatic and nonmetastatic thyroid tumors. There were no patients who had received any treatment before thyroid surgery. TCRdb re-called clones via MiXCR from the PCR reads. The sample carries about 33,000 clones, 15% to 20% recorded once. Sample: blood. The receptors stem from a male donor with papillary thyroid cancer or a benign thyroid nodule (not recorded which). Some clones in this sample may be carry-over from other donors' samples.

The rearrangement joins TRBV7-3 to TRBJ1-1; D may be TRBD1 (6 bases). CDR3 length: 13 residues. Germline V gene lookup returns CDR1 SGHTA and CDR2 FQGTGA. V lost 4 bases and J 1 base, leaving 7 bases between the germline ends. For the CDR3, the DNA is TGTGCCAGCAGCTCACAGGGGAACACTGAAGCTTTCTTT. This codes for CASSSQGNTEAFF.

The gene calls are TRBV6-5 and TRBJ2-7; D unclear. V lost 5 bases and J 1 base, leaving 15 bases between the germline ends. CDR3 length: 15 residues. Germline-derived CDR1 and CDR2 are MNHEY and SVGAGI. The CDR3 DNA is TGTGCCAGCAGTAACCCGCCAGGACCGTCCTACGAGCAGTACTTC. Residues: CASSNPPGPSYEQYF.

The sample holds many counts of this clone. The CDR3 loop is CASSLGSQVQEKLFF. The CDR3 bases are TGTGCCAGCAGTTTAGGGTCACAGGTCCAGGAAAAACTGTTTTTT. The chain is built from TRBV28 and TRBJ1-4; D might be TRBD1 (5 bases). V lost 2 bases and J lost 8, with 15 bases in between. CDR3 length: 15 residues. CDR1 and CDR2 from the germline V gene are MDHEN and SYDVKM.

This clone has a handful of counts. A read error may be the cause here, since a much bigger clone is one base away. This chain connects TRBV4-3 to TRBJ2-1, with 7 bases that match TRBD2. Trimming removed 3 bases from V and 8 bases from J; junction bases left unmatched: 7. The CDR3 covers 14 residues. Germline values: CDR1 LGHNA, CDR2 YSLEER. The CDR3 sequence: CASSHLAVRHEQFF. The DNA of the CDR3 is TGCGCCAGCAGCCACCTAGCGGTGAGGCATGAGCAGTTCTTC.

This clone was recorded a few times. This CDR3 fails to terminate in the conserved phenylalanine or tryptophan, so it likely reflects a read error. CDR3 coding DNA: TGTGCCAGCAGTGGACAGGTGGCCCAAGAGACCCAGTACCTC. Its protein is CASSGQVAQETQYL. The rearrangement uses TRBV25-1 and TRBJ2-5; D might be TRBD1 (6 bases). This CDR3 is built from 14 residues. With 4 bases removed from V and 1 base from J, the gap between germline ends came to 10 bases. Germline V gives CDR1 MGHDK, CDR2 SYGVNS.

This clone was counted a single time. J is TRBJ1-3 and V is TRBV30; TRBD1 aligns across 7 bases. Germline trimming cut 2 bases from V and 6 bases from J; bases unmatched to any gene: 7. The CDR3 runs 14 residues. The germline V gene has CDR1 GTSNPN and CDR2 SVGIG (reference sequence). In nucleotides, the CDR3 is TGTGCCTGGAGTTTACAGGGGCTGATAAACACCATATATTTT. Its protein product is CAWSLQGLINTIYF. Complete variable domain (other parts from reference TRBV30 and TRBJ1-3): SQTIHQWPATLVQPVGSPLSLECTVEGTSNPNLYWYRQAAGRGLQLLFYSVGIGQISSEVPQNLSASRPQDRQFILSSKKLLLSDSGFYLCAWSLQGLINTIYFGEGSWLTVV.

This clone was seen repeatedly, ten times or more. This rearrangement joins TRBV18 to TRBJ2-7; perhaps D is TRBD1 or TRBD2 (5 bases each). Germline values: CDR1 KGHSH, CDR2 LQKENI. CDR3 length: 15 amino acids. Trimming stripped 3 bases from V and 1 base from J, with 13 bases between. CDR3 residues: CASSPRGTESYEQYF. As DNA, the CDR3 is TGTGCCAGCTCACCGCGAGGGACCGAATCCTACGAGCAGTACTTC.

J is TRBJ2-2 and V is TRBV6-1; unclear D gene. V was cut by 8 bases and J by 1 base, with 11 bases left in between. The germline gives CDR1 MNHNS, CDR2 SASEGT. The length of the CDR3 is 14 residues. The CDR3 spells CASLGEVNTGELFF. The CDR3 DNA is TGTGCCAGCCTGGGCGAGGTGAACACCGGGGAGCTGTTTTTT.

This clone was seen at least ten times. CDR3 bases: TGTGCCAGTAGTATGCGGACAGGAGGCGGTTATGGCTACACCTTC. Its protein is CASSMRTGGGYGYTF. J is TRBJ1-2 and V is TRBV19; 7 bases match TRBD1. The CDR3 consists of 15 residues. Germline V gene data show CDR1 as LNHDA and CDR2 as SQIVND (reference sequence). The junction had 9 bases not matched to a gene; V was cut back by 3 bases and J by 5 bases.

This clone occurred many times. This may be a read error, as it is one base from a much larger clone. The rearrangement joins TRBV28 to TRBJ2-7; D is possibly TRBD2 (6 bases). This CDR3 comprises 13 residues. The germline CDR1 and CDR2 sequences are MDHEN and SYDVKM. The CDR3 here is CASSSGDLRQISF. CDR3 nucleotides: TGTGCCAGCAGTTCGGGGGACTTGAGACAGATCTCTTTC.